The clone carrying this T cell receptor (beta chain) came up a few times. Its cognate antigen is unknown. Unmatched junction bases numbered 10, after V lost 7 bases and J lost 4 bases. Germline CDR1 MNHEY, CDR2 SMNVEV (reference sequence). This CDR3 region has 15 residues. Construction of TCR beta libraries was performed using quantitative 5'-RACE with molecular barcodes. MiXCR, applied by TCRdb to the 5' RACE reads, yields one record per CDR3 protein. The table lists roughly 700,000 distinct CDR3 sequences, 15% to 20% of them singletons. These data belong to a study of CD8 T cells in ankylosing spondylitis. General study findings and limits: Researchers reportedly found disease-linked clones significantly enriched in matched ankylosing spondylitis synovial fluid. Both synovial fluid and blood in reactive arthritis had previously been reported to carry some motif variants. About 8 highly homologous variants made up a TCR beta motif, and this motif appeared characteristic of ankylosing spondylitis blood.

The chain recombines TRBV27 with TRBJ1-2; TRBD1 aligns across 9 bases. Sample: blood, either unsorted or a sorted T cell fraction (not recorded which). The TCR comes from a male donor with ankylosing spondylitis. The CDR3 here is CASTSTDRGSYGYTF. CDR3 nucleotides: TGTGCCAGCACCTCTACAGACAGGGGGTCCTATGGCTACACCTTC.